These 4 T cell receptor beta chains share one sample of origin, sequenced in a study of tumor-infiltrating lymphocytes in primary liver carcinoma (dated by TCRdb to about 2017). Sequencing used an Illumina HiSeq 2500. TCRbeta-specific cDNA was reverse-transcribed from 500 ng total RNA using a constant-region primer and ProtoScript II reverse transcriptase. The TCRbeta libraries were prepared through three rounds of nested multiplex PCR following a slightly modified ARM-PCR procedure. Multiplex TRBV1-TRBV30 forward primers and a Cbeta reverse primer were used in the first two PCR rounds, each of which was run for around 10 cycles. The public reads were run again by TCRdb, first through fastp at Q25 and then through MiXCR, and only productive beta chains were kept. A single entry per CDR3 protein holds the most common genes and DNA from its merged rows. This sample lists approximately 110,000 distinct CDR3 sequences; 55% to 75% were detected once. Roughly a tenth of the sample belongs to the ten largest clones.

Without any cell sorting, total RNA and DNA were co-extracted from approximately 20-30 mg of bulk tissue using the AllPrep DNA/RNA mini kit. Sequenced input: liver tumor tissue from sampling region 1. According to the study, the label for this sample's cell subset or site signals: tumor region T1, superior pole. The source is a woman in her sixties or seventies with primary liver carcinoma and hepatitis B virus infection.

In this sample, this clonotype turned up many times. The chain joins TRBV11-1 to TRBJ2-1, with D perhaps matching TRBD2 (6 bases). Germline-derived CDR1 and CDR2 are SGHAT and FQDESV (reference sequence). CDR3 length equals 16 residues. V was trimmed by 6 bases and J by 9 bases, leaving 24 bases between them. CDR3 residues: CASSYKPGLLQPEQFF. CDR3 sequence (DNA): TGTGCCAGCAGTTACAAACCGGGACTCCTACAACCTGAGCAGTTCTTC.

Details on this clonotype: At one end, the junction sequence differs from germline, possibly due to a read error. The rearrangement joins TRBV12-5 to TRBJ2-7; TRBD1 matches 7 bases. This CDR3 contains 16 residues. Germline V gives CDR1 LGHNT, CDR2 FRNRAP. For the CDR3, the DNA is TGTGCTAGTGGTTTGGGCACGGGACAGTACTCCTACGAACAGTACTTC. Amino acids: CASGLGTGQYSYEQYF.

The chain couples TRBV5-1 to TRBJ2-5, with TRBD1 matching 9 bases. CDR3 length equals 15 residues. Trimming at V came to 0 bases and at J to 5 bases, leaving 5 bases not matched to a gene. CDR1 and CDR2 from the germline V gene are SGHRS and YFSETQ. The CDR3 loop is CASSLGTGGWETQYF. For the CDR3, the DNA is TGCGCCAGCAGCTTGGGCACAGGGGGCTGGGAGACCCAGTACTTC.

Concerning this clonotype itself: With a much larger clone just one base away, this may be a read error. The V and J genes are TRBV6-2 or TRBV6-3 and TRBJ2-7, with D possibly matching TRBD1 (7 bases). There are 16 residues in the CDR3. CDR1 is MNHEY and CDR2 is SVGEGT in the germline V gene. As DNA, the CDR3 is TGTACCAGCAGCTCCGTTCACAGGGGAGGATTCTACGAGCAGTACTTC. Amino acids: CTSSSVHRGGFYEQYF.